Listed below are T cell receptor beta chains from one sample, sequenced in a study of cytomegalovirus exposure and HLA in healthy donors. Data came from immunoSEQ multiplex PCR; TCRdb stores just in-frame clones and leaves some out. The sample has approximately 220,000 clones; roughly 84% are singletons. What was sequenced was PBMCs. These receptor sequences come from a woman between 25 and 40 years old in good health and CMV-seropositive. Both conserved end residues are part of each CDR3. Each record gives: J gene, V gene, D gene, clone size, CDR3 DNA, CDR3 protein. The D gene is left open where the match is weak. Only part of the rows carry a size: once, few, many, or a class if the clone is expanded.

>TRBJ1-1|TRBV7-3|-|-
TGTGCCAGCAGTTTTTGGGGGTACACTGAAGCTTTCTTT
CASSFWGYTEAFF
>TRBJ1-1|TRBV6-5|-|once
TGTGCCAGCAGTTTCCGGGACCCAGGGCAGAACACTGAAGCTTTCTTT
CASSFRDPGQNTEAFF
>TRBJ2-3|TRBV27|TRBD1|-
TGTGCCAGCAGTTTAGCCGGACAGGAGGCGCAGTATTTT
CASSLAGQEAQYF
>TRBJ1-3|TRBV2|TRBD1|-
TGTGCCAGCAGTGGGTCGGACAGGACTGGAAACACCATATATTTT
CASSGSDRTGNTIYF
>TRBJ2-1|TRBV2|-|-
TGTGCCAGCAGTGAGTTGGGCCAACCGTTCTTC
CASSELGQPFF
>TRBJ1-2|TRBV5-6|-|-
TGTGCCAGCAGCTTCCGACAGCTTCATGGCTACACCTTC
CASSFRQLHGYTF
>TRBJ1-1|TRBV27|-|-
TGTGCCAGCAGTTTATCCCGGGGGCGGGTGGCTGAAGCTTTCTTT
CASSLSRGRVAEAFF
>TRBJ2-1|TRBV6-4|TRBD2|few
TGTGCCAGCAGTGAGGCAGCGGGGACCTACAATGAGCAGTTCTTC
CASSEAAGTYNEQFF
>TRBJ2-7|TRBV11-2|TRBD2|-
TGTGCCAGCAGCTTAGCGGGACTAGCGGACTCCTACGAGCAGTACTTC
CASSLAGLADSYEQYF
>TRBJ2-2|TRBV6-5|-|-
TGTGCCAGCAGTAACAGCGGGAACACCGGGGAGCTGTTTTTT
CASSNSGNTGELFF
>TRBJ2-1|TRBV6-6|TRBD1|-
TGTGCCAGCAGTAAGCTGACAGGGGACTCCTACAATGAGCAGTTCTTC
CASSKLTGDSYNEQFF
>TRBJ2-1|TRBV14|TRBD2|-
TGTGCCAGCAGCCACCGACTAGCGGGAGTTTATGGGGAGCAGTTCTTC
CASSHRLAGVYGEQFF
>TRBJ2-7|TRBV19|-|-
TGTGCCAGTAGTATTTTCTTGTCACTTACCTACGAGCAGTACTTC
CASSIFLSLTYEQYF
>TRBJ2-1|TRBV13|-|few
TGTGCCAGCAGCGTTAGGGGGAATGAGCAGTTCTTC
CASSVRGNEQFF
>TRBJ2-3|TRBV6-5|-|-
TGTGCCAGCAGTTCAGGAGGGTACACAGATACGCAGTATTTT
CASSSGGYTDTQYF
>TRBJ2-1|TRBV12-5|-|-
TGTGCTAGTGGTCTGGGTGGGAGAGTTGAGCAGTTCTTC
CASGLGGRVEQFF
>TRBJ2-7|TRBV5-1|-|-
TGCGCCAGCAGCACACAGGGTTACGAGCAGTACTTC
CASSTQGYEQYF
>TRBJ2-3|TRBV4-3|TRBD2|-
TGCGCCAGCAGCCAAGAATTAGGGCTAGCGGGAGGGATTAGCACAGATACGCAGTATTTT
CASSQELGLAGGISTDTQYF
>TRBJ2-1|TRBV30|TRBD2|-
TGTGCCTGGAGTAAGGGCGGGAGTCGGATTGAGCAGTTCTTC
CAWSKGGSRIEQFF
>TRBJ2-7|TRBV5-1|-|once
TGCGCCAGCAGCTCCGACAATTCCTACGAGCAGTACTTC
CASSSDNSYEQYF
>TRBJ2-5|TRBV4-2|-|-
TGTGCCAGCACCCCCGGACTCTACCAAGAGACCCAGTACTTC
CASTPGLYQETQYF
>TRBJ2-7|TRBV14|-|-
TGTGCCAGCAGCGAATCCCAGGACAGCCAGTCCTACGAGCAGTACTTC
CASSESQDSQSYEQYF
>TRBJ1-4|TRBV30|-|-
TGTGCCTGGAGAAGATCCCCTTCGGATGAAAAACTGTTTTTT
CAWRRSPSDEKLFF
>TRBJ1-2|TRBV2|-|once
TGTGCCAGCACCATCAAATCCCAGGGGAAATACTATGGCTACACCTTC
CASTIKSQGKYYGYTF
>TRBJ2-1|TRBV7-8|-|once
TGTGCCAGCAGCTTAGGGTGGGACCCGGAGGTCAATGAGCAGTTCTTC
CASSLGWDPEVNEQFF
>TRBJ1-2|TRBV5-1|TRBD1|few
TGCGCCAGCAGCTCGACAGGGCATGGCTACACCTTC
CASSSTGHGYTF
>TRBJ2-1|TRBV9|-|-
TGTGCCAGCGGCCAAGGCGTTAATGCCTACAATGAGCAGTTCTTC
CASGQGVNAYNEQFF
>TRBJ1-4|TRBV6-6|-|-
TGTGCCAGCAGGGCCGGAACAACTAATGAAAAACTGTTTTTT
CASRAGTTNEKLFF
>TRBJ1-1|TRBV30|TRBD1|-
TGTGCCTGGAGGGAGAACCTAGCGGGGACAGGGGTCACTGAAGCTTTCTTT
CAWRENLAGTGVTEAFF
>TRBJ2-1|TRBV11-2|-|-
TGTGCCAGCAGCTTAGGGAATGAGCAGTTCTTC
CASSLGNEQFF
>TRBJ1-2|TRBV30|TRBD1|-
TGTGCCTGGAGTCCCGGGACAGGGATGGACTATGGCTACACCTTC
CAWSPGTGMDYGYTF
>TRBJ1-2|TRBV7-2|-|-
TGTGCTACTTGGGGACGGTATGGCTACACCTTC
CATWGRYGYTF
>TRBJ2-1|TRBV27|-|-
TGTGCCAGCAGTTCACAGGGTTTCAATGAGCAGTTCTTC
CASSSQGFNEQFF
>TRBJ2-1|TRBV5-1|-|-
TGCGCCAGCAGCCACCGCAATTTAGAGCAGTTCTTC
CASSHRNLEQFF
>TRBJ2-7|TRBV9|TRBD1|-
TGTGCCAGCAGCCCGAGGACAGGGAGGTCCTACGAGCAGTACTTC
CASSPRTGRSYEQYF
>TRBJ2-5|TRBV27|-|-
TGTGCCAGCAGTAACTTCGGGACCCAGTACTTC
CASSNFGTQYF
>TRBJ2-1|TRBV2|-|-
TGTGCCAGCAGACAGGATACCAGCTCCTACAATGAGCAGTTCTTC
CASRQDTSSYNEQFF
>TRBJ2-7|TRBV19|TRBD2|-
TGTGCCAGTAGTGTCCAACTAGCGGGAGCCTACGAGCAGTACTTC
CASSVQLAGAYEQYF
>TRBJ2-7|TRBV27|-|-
TGTGCCAGCAGTTTATCAGGAACAGGGTCGTTCTACGAGCAGTACTTC
CASSLSGTGSFYEQYF
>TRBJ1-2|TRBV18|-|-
TGTGCCAGCTCACCACCAGATTTCTATGGCTACACCTTC
CASSPPDFYGYTF
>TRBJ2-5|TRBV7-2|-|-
TGTGCCAGCAGCTTATCAAGTAATGAGAGGGGAGAGACCCAGTACTTC
CASSLSSNERGETQYF
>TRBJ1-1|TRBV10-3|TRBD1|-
TGTGCCATCCATGACAGGGGCACGACTGAAGCTTTCTTT
CAIHDRGTTEAFF
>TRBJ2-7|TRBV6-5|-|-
TGTGCCAGCAGTTTCCGACCTAAATCCTATGACGAGCAGTACTTC
CASSFRPKSYDEQYF
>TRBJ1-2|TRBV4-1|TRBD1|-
TGCGCCAGCAGCCAAGTGCAGGGGGCCTATGGCTACACCTTC
CASSQVQGAYGYTF
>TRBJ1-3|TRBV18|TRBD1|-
TGTGCCAGCTCCCGGGGACAGGGGGCAAACACCATATATTTT
CASSRGQGANTIYF
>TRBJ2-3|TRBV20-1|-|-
TGCAGTGCAACTAGCACAGATACGCAGTATTTT
CSATSTDTQYF
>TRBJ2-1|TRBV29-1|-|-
TGCAGCGCTGACCAAGGGGGGTACAATGAGCAGTTCTTC
CSADQGGYNEQFF
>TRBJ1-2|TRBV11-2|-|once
TGTGCCAGCAGGCCTATAGGAGTCGCGTATGGCTACACCTTC
CASRPIGVAYGYTF
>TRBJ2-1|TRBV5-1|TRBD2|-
TGCGCCAGCAGCTTGGTTGGGAGGGGTTACAATGAGCAGTTCTTC
CASSLVGRGYNEQFF
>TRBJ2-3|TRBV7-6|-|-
TGTGCCAGCAGCTTAGGGTATACAGATACGCAGTATTTT
CASSLGYTDTQYF
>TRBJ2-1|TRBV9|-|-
TGTGCCAGCAGCGCCCCGGGCAGGCCCTACAATGAGCAGTTCTTC
CASSAPGRPYNEQFF
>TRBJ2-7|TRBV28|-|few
TGTGCCAGCAGTTCGGGACCGCTATACGAGCAGTACTTC
CASSSGPLYEQYF